The text below deals with one T cell receptor (beta chain). These data belong to a study of Tregs in tolerant kidney transplant recipients. Unstimulated Tregs (CD4+CD25+CD127-) and CD4+CD25- non-Tregs were sorted from PBMCs. Germline assignment: CDR1 MNHEY and CDR2 SVGAGI. Losses at the gene ends were 6 bases for V and 1 base for J; bases not matched to a gene: 6. The CDR3 totals 14 residues. The repertoire was sequenced with immunoSEQ multiplex PCR; TCRdb's copy has only in-frame clones and lacks some. The table has more than 60,000 clones, around 98% seen once. This chain links TRBV6-5 with TRBJ2-7; 7 bases line up with TRBD2. Here the sequenced sample was CD4+ T cells from blood, taken before the transplant. The sequence was obtained from a human donor who received a combined kidney and bone marrow transplant. The CDR3 DNA reads as TGTGCCAGCAGGATGGCGGGGGTGTCCTACGAGCAGTACTTC. Translated, it gives CASRMAGVSYEQYF.